By sample share, the clone carrying this TCR beta chain is hyperexpanded. The antigen is undetermined. The data were obtained in a study of vaccination and CD4 T cells after COVID-19. Study in general: Either the Pfizer-BioNTech BNT162b2 or Moderna mRNA-1273 vaccine was given as two doses. Blood was drawn a median around 73 days post second dose, range 14 to 241. SARS-CoV-2, HCoV-NL63, HCoV-OC43 and HCoV-229E supplied the overlapping spike peptides used to stimulate cells. Study results and caveats: Convalescent patients had a median roughly 86% of post-vaccine SARS-CoV-2-reactive clones that were detected only after vaccination, not before it.

Trimming stripped 6 bases from V and 4 bases from J, with 15 bases between. CDR3 size: 13 residues. Germline lookup yields CDR1 DFQATT and CDR2 SNEGSKA (reference sequence). Cultured CD4+ T cell DNA was sequenced using the Oncomine TCR Beta short-read assay. TCRdb itself ran the PCR reads through MiXCR, one entry per CDR3 protein. This sample carries about 10,000 distinct CDR3 sequences, approximately 23% of them seen once, and the ten largest clones take around 25%. Treatment described: roughly nine-day PBMC culture with coronavirus spike peptide pools or control peptides (ViraFEST assay). The J gene is TRBJ2-5, the V gene TRBV20-1, with D hard to call. This specimen consisted of CD4+ T cells from blood, cultured in vitro, obtained before SARS-CoV-2 vaccination. The sequence was collected from a human donor who received a COVID-19 vaccine. CDR3 region: CSAADLVSETQYF. DNA for the CDR3: TGCAGTGCCGCAGACCTAGTTTCAGAGACCCAGTACTTC.